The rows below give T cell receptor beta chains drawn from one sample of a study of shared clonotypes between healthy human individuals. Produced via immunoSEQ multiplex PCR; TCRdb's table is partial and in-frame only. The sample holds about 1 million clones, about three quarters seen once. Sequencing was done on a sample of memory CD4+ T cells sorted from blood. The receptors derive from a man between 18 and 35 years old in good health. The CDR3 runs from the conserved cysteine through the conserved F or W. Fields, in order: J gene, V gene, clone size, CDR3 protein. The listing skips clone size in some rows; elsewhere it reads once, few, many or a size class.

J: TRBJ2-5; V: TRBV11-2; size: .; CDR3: CASCSGVGETQYF
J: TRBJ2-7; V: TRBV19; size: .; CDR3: CASSPKGAGIYEQYF
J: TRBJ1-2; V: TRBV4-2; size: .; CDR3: CASSQDPQLYYGYTF
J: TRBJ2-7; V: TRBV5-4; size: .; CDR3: CASSLGPGTTDYEQYF
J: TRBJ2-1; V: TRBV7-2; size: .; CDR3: CASSGREFNNEQFF
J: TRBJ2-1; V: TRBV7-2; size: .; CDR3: CASSFLAAQQFF
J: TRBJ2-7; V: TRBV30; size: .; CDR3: CAWSGLSRHEQYF
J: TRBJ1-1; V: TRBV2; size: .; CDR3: CASRGDSYTEAFF
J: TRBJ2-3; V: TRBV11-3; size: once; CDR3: CASSSRTSGAADTQYF
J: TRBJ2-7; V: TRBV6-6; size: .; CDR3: CASSTTGQSLTSEYF
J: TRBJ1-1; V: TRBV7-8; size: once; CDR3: CASSFRGGTEAFF
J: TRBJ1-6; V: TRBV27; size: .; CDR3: CASSLRGHPSSYNSPLHF
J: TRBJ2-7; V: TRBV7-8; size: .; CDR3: CASSLRMEGRSYEQYF